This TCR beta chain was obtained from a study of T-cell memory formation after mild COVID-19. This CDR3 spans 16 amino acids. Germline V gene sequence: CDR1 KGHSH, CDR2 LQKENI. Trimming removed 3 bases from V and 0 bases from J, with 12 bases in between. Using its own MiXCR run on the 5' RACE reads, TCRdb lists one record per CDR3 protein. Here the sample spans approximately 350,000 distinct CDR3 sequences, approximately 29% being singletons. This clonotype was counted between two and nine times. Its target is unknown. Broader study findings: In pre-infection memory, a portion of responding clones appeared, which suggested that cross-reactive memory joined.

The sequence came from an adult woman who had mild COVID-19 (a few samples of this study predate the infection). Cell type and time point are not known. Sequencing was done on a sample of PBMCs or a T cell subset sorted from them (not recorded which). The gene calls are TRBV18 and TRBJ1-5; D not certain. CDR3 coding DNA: TGTGCCAGCTCACCGTGGGGAGGCTTTAGCAATCAGCCCCAGCATTTT. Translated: CASSPWGGFSNQPQHF.